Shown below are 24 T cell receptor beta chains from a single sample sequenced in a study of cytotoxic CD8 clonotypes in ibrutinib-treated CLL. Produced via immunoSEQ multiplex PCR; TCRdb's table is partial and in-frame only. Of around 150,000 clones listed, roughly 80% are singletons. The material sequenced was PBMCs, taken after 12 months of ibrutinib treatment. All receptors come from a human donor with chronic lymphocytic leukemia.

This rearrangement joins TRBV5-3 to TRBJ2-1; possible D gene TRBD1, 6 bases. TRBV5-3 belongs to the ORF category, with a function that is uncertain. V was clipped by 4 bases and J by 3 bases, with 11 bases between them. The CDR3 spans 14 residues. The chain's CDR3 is CARSPRGYYNEQFF. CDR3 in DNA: TGTGCCAGAAGCCCGAGGGGGTACTACAATGAGCAGTTCTTC.

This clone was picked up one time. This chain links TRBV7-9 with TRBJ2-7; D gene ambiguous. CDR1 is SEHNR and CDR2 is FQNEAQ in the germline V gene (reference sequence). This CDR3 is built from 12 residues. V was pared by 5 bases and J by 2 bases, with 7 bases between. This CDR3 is CASSLRTYEQYF. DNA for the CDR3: TGTGCCAGCAGCCTGAGAACCTACGAGCAGTACTTC.

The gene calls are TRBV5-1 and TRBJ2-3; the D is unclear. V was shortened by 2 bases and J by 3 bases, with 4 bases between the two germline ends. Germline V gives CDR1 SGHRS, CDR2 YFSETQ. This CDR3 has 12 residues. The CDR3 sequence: CASSLATDTQYF. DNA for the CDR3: TGCGCCAGCAGCTTAGCAACAGATACGCAGTATTTT.

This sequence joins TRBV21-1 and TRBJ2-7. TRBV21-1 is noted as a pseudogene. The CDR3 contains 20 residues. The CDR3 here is CASSSRAGVWGSGVCYEQYF. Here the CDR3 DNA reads TGTGCCAGCAGCTCCCGGGCTGGTGTGTGGGGGTCCGGTGTTTGTTACGAGCAGTACTTC.

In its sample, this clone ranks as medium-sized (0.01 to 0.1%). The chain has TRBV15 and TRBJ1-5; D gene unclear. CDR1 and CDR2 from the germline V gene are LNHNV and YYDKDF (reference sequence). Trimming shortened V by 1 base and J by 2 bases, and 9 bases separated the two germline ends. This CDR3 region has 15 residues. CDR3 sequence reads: CATSRGGSGNQPQHF. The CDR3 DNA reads TGTGCCACCAGCAGAGGCGGATCGGGCAATCAGCCCCAGCATTTT.

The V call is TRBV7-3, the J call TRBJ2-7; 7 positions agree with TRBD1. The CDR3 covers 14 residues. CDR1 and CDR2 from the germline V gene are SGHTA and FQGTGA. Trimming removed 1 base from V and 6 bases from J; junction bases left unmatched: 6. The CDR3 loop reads CASSLRNRGPEQYF. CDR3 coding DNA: TGTGCCAGCAGCTTAAGGAACAGGGGCCCCGAGCAGTACTTC.

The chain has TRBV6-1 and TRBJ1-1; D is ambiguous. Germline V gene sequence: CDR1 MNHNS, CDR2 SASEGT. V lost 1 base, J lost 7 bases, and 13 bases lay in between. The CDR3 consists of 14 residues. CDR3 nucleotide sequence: TGTGCCAGCAGTGAAGATAGGGTCATGGTTGAAGCTTTCTTT. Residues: CASSEDRVMVEAFF.

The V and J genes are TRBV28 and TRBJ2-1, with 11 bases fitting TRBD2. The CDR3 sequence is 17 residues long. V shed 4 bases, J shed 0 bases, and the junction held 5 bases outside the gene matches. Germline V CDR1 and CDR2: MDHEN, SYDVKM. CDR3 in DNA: TGTGCCAGCAGTTCGGGACTAGCGGCGAGCTCCTACAATGAGCAGTTCTTC. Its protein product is CASSSGLAASSYNEQFF.

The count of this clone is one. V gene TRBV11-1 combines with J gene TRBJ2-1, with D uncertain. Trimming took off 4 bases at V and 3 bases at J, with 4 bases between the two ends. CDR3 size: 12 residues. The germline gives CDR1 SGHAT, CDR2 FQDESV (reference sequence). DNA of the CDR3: TGTGCCAGCAGCTCTTACTACAATGAGCAGTTCTTC. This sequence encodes CASSSYYNEQFF.

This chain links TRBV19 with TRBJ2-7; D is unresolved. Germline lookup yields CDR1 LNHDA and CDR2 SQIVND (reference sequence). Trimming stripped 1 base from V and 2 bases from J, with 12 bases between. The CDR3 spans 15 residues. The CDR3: CASSIGAPPTYEQYF. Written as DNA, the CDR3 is TGTGCCAGTAGTATAGGGGCTCCTCCCACCTACGAGCAGTACTTC.

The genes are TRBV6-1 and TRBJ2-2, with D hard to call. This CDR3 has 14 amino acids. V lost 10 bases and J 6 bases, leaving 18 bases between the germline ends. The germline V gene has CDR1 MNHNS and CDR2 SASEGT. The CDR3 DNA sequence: TGTGCCACCGGCGTCGACCCCATTCCCGGGGAGCTGTTTTTT. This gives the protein CATGVDPIPGELFF.

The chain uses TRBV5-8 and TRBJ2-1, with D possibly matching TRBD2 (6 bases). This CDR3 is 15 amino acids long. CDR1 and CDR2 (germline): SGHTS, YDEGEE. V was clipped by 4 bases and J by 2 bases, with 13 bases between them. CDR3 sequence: CASSQGTFPYNEQFF. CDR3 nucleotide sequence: TGTGCCAGCAGCCAAGGGACTTTTCCCTACAATGAGCAGTTCTTC.

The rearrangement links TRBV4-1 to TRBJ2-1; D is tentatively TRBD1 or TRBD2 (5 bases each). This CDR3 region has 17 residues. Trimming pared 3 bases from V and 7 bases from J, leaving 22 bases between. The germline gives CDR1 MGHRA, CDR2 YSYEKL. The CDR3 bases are TGCGCCAGCAGCCATGGTCGGGGCCTGACACCGAGGAATGAGCAGTTCTTC. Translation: CASSHGRGLTPRNEQFF.

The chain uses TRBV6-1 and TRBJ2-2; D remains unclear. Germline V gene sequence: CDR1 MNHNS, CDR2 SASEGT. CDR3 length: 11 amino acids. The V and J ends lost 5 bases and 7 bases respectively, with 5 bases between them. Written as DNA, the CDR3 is TGTGCCAGCAGTCGATACGGGGAGCTGTTTTTT. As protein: CASSRYGELFF.

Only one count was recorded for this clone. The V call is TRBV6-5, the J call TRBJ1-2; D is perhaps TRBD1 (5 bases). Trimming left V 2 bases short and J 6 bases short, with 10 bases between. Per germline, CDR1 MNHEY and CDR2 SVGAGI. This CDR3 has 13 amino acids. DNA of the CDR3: TGTGCCAGCAGTTACCCAGGGAGCAATGGCTACACCTTC. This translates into CASSYPGSNGYTF.

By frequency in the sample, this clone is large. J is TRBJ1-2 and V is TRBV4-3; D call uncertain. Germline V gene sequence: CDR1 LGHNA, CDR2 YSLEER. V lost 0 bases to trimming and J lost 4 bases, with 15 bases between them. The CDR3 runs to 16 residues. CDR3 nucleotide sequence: TGCGCCAGCAGCCAAGAAAGAGACGTGAATCTCTATGGCTACACCTTC. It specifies CASSQERDVNLYGYTF.

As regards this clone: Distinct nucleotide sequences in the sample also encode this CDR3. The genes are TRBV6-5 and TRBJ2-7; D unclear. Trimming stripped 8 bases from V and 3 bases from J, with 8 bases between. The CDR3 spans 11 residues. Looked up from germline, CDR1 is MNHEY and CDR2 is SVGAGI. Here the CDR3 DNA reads TGTGCCAGCTCAGCCGGCTACGAGCAGTACTTC. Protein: CASSAGYEQYF.

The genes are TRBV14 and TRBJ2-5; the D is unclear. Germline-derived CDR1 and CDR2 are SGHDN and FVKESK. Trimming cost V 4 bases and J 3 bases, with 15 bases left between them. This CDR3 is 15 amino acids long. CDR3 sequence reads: CASSLGGFHKETQYF. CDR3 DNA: TGTGCCAGCAGCCTGGGCGGATTCCACAAAGAGACCCAGTACTTC.

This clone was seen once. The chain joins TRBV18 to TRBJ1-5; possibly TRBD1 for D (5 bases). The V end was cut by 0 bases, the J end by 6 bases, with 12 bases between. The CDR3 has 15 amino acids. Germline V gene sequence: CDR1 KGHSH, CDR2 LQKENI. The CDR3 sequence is CASSPPGGDGQPQHF. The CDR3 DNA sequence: TGTGCCAGCTCACCACCGGGGGGAGACGGTCAGCCCCAGCATTTT.

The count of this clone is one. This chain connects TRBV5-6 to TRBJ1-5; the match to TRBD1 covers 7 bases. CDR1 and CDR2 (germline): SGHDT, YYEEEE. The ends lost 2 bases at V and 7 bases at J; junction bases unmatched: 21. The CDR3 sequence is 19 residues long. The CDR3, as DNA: TGTGCCAGCAGCTTACATCGGACAGGCGTTGGTGTACAGGGGCAGCCCCAGCATTTT. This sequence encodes CASSLHRTGVGVQGQPQHF. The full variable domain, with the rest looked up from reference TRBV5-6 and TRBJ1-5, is DAGVTQSPTHLIKTRGQQVTLRCSPKSGHDTVSWYQQALGQGPQFIFQYYEEEERQRGNFPDRFSGHQFPNYSSELNVNALLLGDSALYLCASSLHRTGVGVQGQPQHFGDGTRLSIL.

The CDR3 DNA reads as TGTGCCAGCACCGTGACAGGATCCTACGAGCAGTACTTC. It translates to CASTVTGSYEQYF. This sequence joins TRBV7-9 and TRBJ2-7, with D perhaps TRBD1 (6 bases). The CDR3 is 13 residues long. Germline assignment: CDR1 SEHNR and CDR2 FQNEAQ (reference sequence). V lost 7 bases and J 1 base, leaving 11 bases between the germline ends.

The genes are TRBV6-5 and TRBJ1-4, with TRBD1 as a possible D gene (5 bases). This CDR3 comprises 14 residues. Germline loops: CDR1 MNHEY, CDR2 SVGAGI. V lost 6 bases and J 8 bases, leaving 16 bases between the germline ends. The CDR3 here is CASSPGHLKEKLFF. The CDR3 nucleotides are TGTGCCAGCAGCCCTGGACATTTAAAGGAAAAACTGTTTTTT.

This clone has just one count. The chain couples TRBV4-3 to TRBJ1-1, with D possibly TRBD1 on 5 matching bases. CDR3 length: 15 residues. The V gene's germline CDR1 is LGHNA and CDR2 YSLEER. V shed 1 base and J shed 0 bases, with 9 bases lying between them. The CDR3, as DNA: TGCGCCAGCAGCCAAGGTTCGGACATGAACACTGAAGCTTTCTTT. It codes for CASSQGSDMNTEAFF.

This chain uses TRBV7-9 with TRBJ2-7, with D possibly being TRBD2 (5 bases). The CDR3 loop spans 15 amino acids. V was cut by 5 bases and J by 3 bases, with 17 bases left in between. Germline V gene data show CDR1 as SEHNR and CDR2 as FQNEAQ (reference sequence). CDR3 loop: CASSRGSVAGYEQYF. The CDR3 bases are TGTGCCAGCAGCCGTGGTAGCGTGGCAGGCTACGAGCAGTACTTC.